This entry lists 8 T cell receptor beta chains sequenced from one sample in a study of early T cells in non-severe SARS-CoV-2 infection. MiXCR, run by TCRdb on the 5' RACE reads, gives a single entry per CDR3 protein. This sample carries over 60,000 distinct CDR3 sequences, around 13% of them seen once, and the ten largest clones take more than 3.5%. The source material was whole blood. These receptor sequences come from an adult who was a healthcare worker with PCR-confirmed SARS-CoV-2 infection or an uninfected control (not recorded which).

This clonotype was counted only a few times. The V call is TRBV7-8, the J call TRBJ2-4; D uncertain. The CDR3 sequence is 16 residues long. Trimming cost V 5 bases and J 7 bases, with 21 bases left between them. CDR1 is SGHVS, CDR2 FQNEAQ, per germline. CDR3 DNA sequence: TGTGCCAGCAGCCACCAAGGTAGGACCTCGGCGAACATTCAGTACTTC. The encoded protein is CASSHQGRTSANIQYF.

This clonotype was observed at least ten times. The CDR3 DNA reads as TGTGCCAGCAGCCAGCCCCCAGGGTATACGCAGTATTTT. Amino acids: CASSQPPGYTQYF. The chain is built from TRBV6-5 and TRBJ2-3; possible D gene TRBD1, 5 bases. Looked up from germline, CDR1 is MNHEY and CDR2 is SVGAGI. The CDR3 extends over 13 amino acids. V lost 6 bases to trimming and J lost 7 bases, with 14 bases between them.

The chain joins TRBV15 to TRBJ2-1; D might be TRBD1 (7 bases). The CDR3 covers 15 residues. The ends were cut back, 5 bases at V and 9 bases at J, with 20 bases in the middle. Germline assignment: CDR1 LNHNV and CDR2 YYDKDF (reference sequence). CDR3 sequence reads: CATSGGTAWGGEQFF. The CDR3 DNA sequence: TGTGCCACCAGCGGGGGGACAGCCTGGGGTGGTGAGCAGTTCTTC.

This clonotype turned up a few times. The chain carries TRBV7-9 and TRBJ2-5; tentative D call: TRBD2 (5 bases). The germline gives CDR1 SEHNR, CDR2 FQNEAQ (reference sequence). This CDR3 comprises 13 residues. Trimming removed 6 bases at V and 3 bases at J, with 11 bases between. CDR3 region: CASRHRGEETQYF. The DNA of the CDR3 is TGTGCCAGCAGACACCGGGGAGAAGAGACCCAGTACTTC.

This clonotype was seen a few times. This rearrangement joins TRBV15 to TRBJ2-3; D gene unclear. V lost 2 bases, J lost 3 bases, and 6 bases lay in between. Looked up from germline, CDR1 is LNHNV and CDR2 is YYDKDF (reference sequence). The CDR3 contains 13 residues. The chain's CDR3 is CATSRRETDTQYF. The DNA for the CDR3 is TGTGCCACCAGCAGACGAGAAACAGATACGCAGTATTTT. Full variable domain (rest looked up from reference TRBV15 and TRBJ2-3): DAMVIQNPRYQVTQFGKPVTLSCSQTLNHNVMYWYQQKSSQAPKLLFHYYDKDFNNEADTPDNFQSRRPNTSFCFLDIRSPGLGDTAMYLCATSRRETDTQYFGPGTRLTVL.

The sample holds a few counts of this clonotype. The J gene is TRBJ2-2, the V gene TRBV6-5, with a tentative D call TRBD1 (6 bases). Trimming took 6 bases from V and 4 from J, leaving 21 bases between them. This CDR3 region has 17 residues. CDR1 and CDR2 (germline): MNHEY, SVGAGI. CDR3 loop: CASRSIAAGAATGELFF. The CDR3 DNA reads TGTGCCAGCAGATCTATAGCCGCAGGGGCCGCCACCGGGGAGCTGTTTTTT.

The V gene is TRBV7-2, the J gene TRBJ1-5; 7 nucleotides agree with TRBD1. V lost 3 bases to trimming and J lost 6 bases; unmatched junction nucleotides: 8. Per germline, CDR1 SGHTA and CDR2 FQGNSA. The CDR3 contains 15 residues. CDR3 nucleotide sequence: TGTGCCAGCAGCTTGAATCAGGGGGATGGTCAGCCCCAGCATTTT. This translates into CASSLNQGDGQPQHF.

The chain combines TRBV10-3 with TRBJ1-1; TRBD1 agrees at 7 bases. J lost 4 bases, V lost 6 bases, and 8 bases had no gene match. The CDR3 sequence is 14 residues long. The germline CDR1 and CDR2 sequences are ENHRY and SYGVKD. The CDR3 sequence is CAIRRQGSGTEAFF. The CDR3 bases are TGTGCCATCAGAAGACAGGGAAGCGGCACTGAAGCTTTCTTT.